This note documents a single T cell receptor (beta chain) sequence. The read terminates 3 residues before the CDR3 end, so the remaining end is supplied by the germline J gene. Data came from immunoSEQ multiplex PCR; TCRdb stores just in-frame clones and leaves some out. The table lists some 53,000 clones, no singletons, with roughly 3.4% in the top ten. These data come from a study of T cell clonality in common variable immunodeficiency. CDR3 size: 13 residues. CDR1 is KGHSH and CDR2 is LQKENI in the germline V gene. Trimming took off 3 bases at V and 4 bases at J, with 9 bases between the two ends. The clonotype originates from a person aged 18 to 70 in good health. Sample: peripheral blood mononuclear cells. The rearrangement uses TRBV18 and TRBJ1-1; D unclear. The CDR3 DNA, read in part, is TGTGCCAGCTCACCCCAAAGAGGCACTGAA. As protein: CASSPQRGTE. From start to end, the CDR3 is CASSPQRGTEAFF.